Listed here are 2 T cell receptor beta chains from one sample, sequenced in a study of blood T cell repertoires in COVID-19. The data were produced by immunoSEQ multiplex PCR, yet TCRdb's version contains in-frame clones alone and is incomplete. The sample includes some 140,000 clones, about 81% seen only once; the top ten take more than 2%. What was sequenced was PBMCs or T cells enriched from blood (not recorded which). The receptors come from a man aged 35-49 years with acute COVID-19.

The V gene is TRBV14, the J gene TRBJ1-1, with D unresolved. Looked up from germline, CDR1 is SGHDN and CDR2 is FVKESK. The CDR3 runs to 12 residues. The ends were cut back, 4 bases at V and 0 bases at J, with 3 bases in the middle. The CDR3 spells CASSLMNTEAFF. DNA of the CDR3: TGTGCCAGCAGCCTCATGAACACTGAAGCTTTCTTT.

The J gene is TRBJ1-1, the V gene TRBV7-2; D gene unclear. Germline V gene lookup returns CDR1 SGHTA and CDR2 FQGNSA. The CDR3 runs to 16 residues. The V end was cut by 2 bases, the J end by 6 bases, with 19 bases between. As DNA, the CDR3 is TGTGCCAGCAGCTTATGGGCCCTGGCGGGAGGATCTGAAGCTTTCTTT. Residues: CASSLWALAGGSEAFF.